These T cell receptor beta chains were read from a single sample in a study of regulatory T cells in long-lasting Graves disease. TCRdb used MiXCR to reprocess the multiplex PCR reads, holding one entry per CDR3 protein. This sample has approximately 300,000 distinct CDR3 sequences, with about a sixth found just once. The sample here was peripheral blood mononuclear cells (PBMCs), taken at new diagnosis, from a patient treated with antithyroid drugs. The receptors derive from a female donor with Graves disease. CDR3s include the opening cysteine and the closing phenylalanine or tryptophan. D genes are given only for firm matches. Rows may omit the clone size; those that give it use once, few, many or a size class.

v_gene	d_gene	j_gene	abundance	CDR3nt	CDR3aa
TRBV7-9	TRBD2	TRBJ2-3	few	TGTGCCAGCAGTTGGACTAGCGGGAGGGCAGATACGCAGTATTTT	CASSWTSGRADTQYF
TRBV5-1	NA	TRBJ2-1	NA	TGCGCCAGCAGCTCGGACTCCAACAATGAGCAGTTCTTC	CASSSDSNNEQFF
TRBV7-2	TRBD1	TRBJ2-3	many	TGTGCCAGCAGCTTACAGGGGGCAGGCACAGATACGCAGTATTTT	CASSLQGAGTDTQYF
TRBV2	TRBD2	TRBJ2-3	NA	TGTGCCAGCATTCGACTAGCGGGAGGGCCAGATACGCAGTATTTT	CASIRLAGGPDTQYF
TRBV27	NA	TRBJ2-2	many	TGTGCCAGCAGTTTCGGACGCAGAGGGGCTCGCGGCACCGGGGAGCTGTTTTTT	CASSFGRRGARGTGELFF
TRBV5-1	NA	TRBJ1-3	NA	TGCGCCAGCAGTTTGGATCCCGGCTCTGGAAACACCATATATTTT	CASSLDPGSGNTIYF
TRBV19	TRBD1	TRBJ1-2	once	TGTGCCAGTAGTATTGGGACAGGGCCCCACGTCTATGGCTACACCTTC	CASSIGTGPHVYGYTF
TRBV28	TRBD2	TRBJ2-3	NA	TGTGCCAGCAGTTTATCCCTATTAGCGGGAGACACAGATACGCAGTATTTT	CASSLSLLAGDTDTQYF
TRBV6-5	NA	TRBJ2-7	many	TGTGCCAGCAGTTACTCGACGGACACCTACGAGCAGTACTTC	CASSYSTDTYEQYF
TRBV2	TRBD2	TRBJ2-5	once	TGTGCCAGCAGCGGGGGGACTAGCGGGGGAGAGACCCAGTACTTC	CASSGGTSGGETQYF
TRBV27	TRBD2	TRBJ2-1	NA	TGTGCCAGCAGAGCGGGAGACGAAAGCTACAATGAGCAGTTCTTC	CASRAGDESYNEQFF
TRBV6-1	TRBD1	TRBJ2-7	NA	TGTGCCAGCAGTGAGGGACAGGGGTACAATGAGCAGTACTTC	CASSEGQGYNEQYF
TRBV20-1	NA	TRBJ2-5	NA	TGCAGTGCTAGAGACGAGACAGGGAGGGAGACCCAGTACTTC	CSARDETGRETQYF
TRBV15	NA	TRBJ2-1	few	TGTGCCACCAGCAGAGATCGGGCAGGGAAGGTAGTTGAGCAGTTCTTC	CATSRDRAGKVVEQFF
TRBV28	NA	TRBJ2-2	many	TGTGCCAGCAGTTCTGCGGCCAGGTTCGCGAACACCGGGGAGCTGTTTTTT	CASSSAARFANTGELFF
TRBV2	NA	TRBJ1-5	few	TGTGCCAGCACCGGGACTTTTCATCAGCCCCAGCATTTT	CASTGTFHQPQHF
TRBV7-3	NA	TRBJ1-1	NA	TGTGCCAGCAGCTTAAGAAGGGGCCGAAGGGGGGGGACTGAAGCTTTCTTT	CASSLRRGRRGGTEAFF
TRBV4-2	NA	TRBJ2-5	NA	TGTGCCAGCAGCCAAGAAGGAGCCGGTGAAGAGACCCAGTACTTC	CASSQEGAGEETQYF
TRBV7-9	TRBD1	TRBJ1-2	NA	TGTGCCAGCAGCGCAGGACAGGGCGACTATGGCTACACCTTC	CASSAGQGDYGYTF
TRBV12-3/TRBV12-4	TRBD2	TRBJ2-1	many	TGTGCCAGCAGTTTTCGAGGGAGGGCGCAGTTCTTC	CASSFRGRAQFF
TRBV27	NA	TRBJ1-6	many	TGTGCCAGCAGATCCCCAGGGTATAATTCACCCCTCCACTTT	CASRSPGYNSPLHF
TRBV15	NA	TRBJ2-7	many	TGTGCCACCAGCACTACAGGGAACTCCTACGAGCAGTACTTC	CATSTTGNSYEQYF
TRBV2	TRBD1	TRBJ2-1	NA	TGTGCCAGCAGTTCCGGGACAGGGACTTACGAGCAGTTCTTC	CASSSGTGTYEQFF
TRBV27	NA	TRBJ1-1	NA	TGTGCCAGCAGTTTATCCGACATGAACACTGAAGCTTTCTTT	CASSLSDMNTEAFF
TRBV20-1	NA	TRBJ1-2	NA	TGCAGTGCTAGAGCTCCCCCTTCTCAGGGCACTAACTATGGCTACACCTTC	CSARAPPSQGTNYGYTF
TRBV6-1	NA	TRBJ1-1	many	TGTGCCAGCAGTGAGGTCAGCCCAGCAGCTTTCTTT	CASSEVSPAAFF
TRBV28	NA	TRBJ1-2	many	TGTGCCAGCATGACCACATATGGCTACACCTTC	CASMTTYGYTF
TRBV27	TRBD2	TRBJ2-1	few	TGTGCCAGCAGTCTGCACTCTAGCGGGGAAACCAATGAGCAGTTCTTC	CASSLHSSGETNEQFF
TRBV30	TRBD1	TRBJ1-4	NA	TGTGCCTGGAGTCCCCCCCGGGACAGGGACATGGCAACTAATGAAAAACTGTTTTTT	CAWSPPRDRDMATNEKLFF
TRBV10-2	NA	TRBJ2-5	few	TGCGCCAGCAGTGGATTAGTGGCGGAGACCCAGTACTTC	CASSGLVAETQYF
TRBV20-1	TRBD2	TRBJ2-5	NA	TGCAGTGCTAGAGATTTCCAGCGGGGCCAAGAGACCCAGTACTTC	CSARDFQRGQETQYF
TRBV7-2	NA	TRBJ2-7	many	TGTGCCAGCAGTCCCCCCAGGGGAGGGGCCTACGAGCAGTACTTC	CASSPPRGGAYEQYF
TRBV6-5	TRBD2	TRBJ2-2	many	TGTGCCAGCAGTTACTCGATTTCGGCTAGCGGGAGTAGGGGGGAGCTGTTTTTT	CASSYSISASGSRGELFF
TRBV4-1	NA	TRBJ2-5	few	TGCGCCAGCAGCAATTACCACCGGGCAGGGAGAAAAGAGACCCAGTACTTC	CASSNYHRAGRKETQYF
TRBV5-1	TRBD2	TRBJ2-3	many	TGCGCCAGCAGCCCGGGAGGGGCCAACTCAGATACGCAGTATTTT	CASSPGGANSDTQYF
TRBV6-1	NA	TRBJ2-2	few	TGTGCCAGCAGGGGCAGATCGGGCCCCGGGGAGCTGTTTTTT	CASRGRSGPGELFF
TRBV11-2	NA	TRBJ2-6	NA	TGTGCCAGCAGCTTATTGGCCCCCCGGGTAGTTGCAAAACCTGGGGCCAACGTCCTGACTTTC	CASSLLAPRVVAKPGANVLTF
TRBV12-3/TRBV12-4	TRBD1	TRBJ1-4	many	TGTGCCAGCAGTCAGTGGACCTTTGCGGACAGGGGAGAAAAACTGTTTTTT	CASSQWTFADRGEKLFF
TRBV7-9	NA	TRBJ2-1	many	TGTGCCAGCAGCTTGGGTCCTACCTCCTACAATGAGCAGTTCTTC	CASSLGPTSYNEQFF
TRBV12-3/TRBV12-4	TRBD2	TRBJ2-7	many	TGTGCCAGCAGTTTATCAGGACTAGCGGGAGAGCAGTACTTC	CASSLSGLAGEQYF
TRBV20-1	NA	TRBJ1-2	few	TGCAGTGCTAGAGATTTGGGCTGGGAGTATGGCTACACCTTC	CSARDLGWEYGYTF
TRBV28	NA	TRBJ2-7	many	TGTGCCAGCAGCCCTCCAGGATACGAGCAGTACTTC	CASSPPGYEQYF
TRBV11-2	TRBD1	TRBJ2-1	many	TGTGCCAGCAAGGACAGGGGTAATCGGCAGTTCTTC	CASKDRGNRQFF
TRBV27	TRBD2	TRBJ2-1	many	TGTGCCAGGACGACTAGCGGGAGAATTAGTTCGGGCAATGAGCAGTTCTTC	CARTTSGRISSGNEQFF
TRBV6-1	NA	TRBJ1-5	many	TGTGCCAGCAGTGAAGCGCGGGGGCAGCCCCAGCATTTT	CASSEARGQPQHF
TRBV4-1	NA	TRBJ1-4	NA	TGCGCCAGCAGCCAAGAACCGGGCGGGGGGTCATCTAATGAAAAACTGTTTTTT	CASSQEPGGGSSNEKLFF
TRBV11-3	TRBD1	TRBJ2-1	NA	TGTGCCAGCAGCTGGGGACAGGGGGCTTCGAATGAGCAGTTCTTC	CASSWGQGASNEQFF
TRBV25-1	NA	TRBJ2-5	NA	TGTGCCAGCAGTTTACCAGGGTTGCAGACCCAGTACTTC	CASSLPGLQTQYF
TRBV27	TRBD1	TRBJ1-4	NA	TGTGCCAGCAGTAGAGGGACAGGGCCTAATGAAAAACTGTTTTTT	CASSRGTGPNEKLFF
TRBV5-1	NA	TRBJ2-7	NA	TGCGCCAGCTCCCCAAGTAACGCCTACGAGCAGTACTTC	CASSPSNAYEQYF
TRBV28	TRBD2	TRBJ2-7	NA	TGTGCCAGCAGTTTTCTGGGGGGGACCTCCTACGAGCAGTACTTC	CASSFLGGTSYEQYF
TRBV11-2	NA	TRBJ2-5	many	TGTGCCAGCAGTCATCCAAATCGGGAGCTCCAAGAGACCCAGTACTTC	CASSHPNRELQETQYF
TRBV5-1	TRBD2	TRBJ2-5	NA	TGCGCCAGCGGACCGGGACTAGCGAGACCTGGGGTCCAAGAGACCCAGTACTTC	CASGPGLARPGVQETQYF
TRBV19	NA	TRBJ2-7	many	TGTGCCAGTAGAGCCGAGACAGGCCGATACGAGCAGTACTTC	CASRAETGRYEQYF
TRBV12-5	NA	TRBJ2-1	few	TGTGCTAGTGGTGACCCACCGGGACGGATTTACAATGAGCAGTTCTTC	CASGDPPGRIYNEQFF
TRBV9	NA	TRBJ1-2	NA	TGTGCCAGCAGCGCATCAAACAATGGTGCCTATGGCTACACCTTC	CASSASNNGAYGYTF
TRBV2	TRBD2	TRBJ2-5	many	TGTGCCAGCAGTGAAGCCCGACGGGAGGACGAAGAGACCCAGTACTTC	CASSEARREDEETQYF